One and the same sample provided the 21 T cell receptor beta chains below, sequenced in a study of blood T cell repertoires in COVID-19. Assay used: immunoSEQ multiplex PCR; TCRdb lists only in-frame clones, some missing. The sample contains roughly 400,000 clones, around 89% of which appear only once. The sequenced sample was PBMCs or T cells enriched from blood (not recorded which). The receptors were gathered from a man in his thirties or forties who had recovered from COVID-19.

In its sample, this clone was seen once. The CDR3 here is CASSYRVGASYNEQFF. CDR3 sequence (DNA): TGTGCCAGCAGCTACAGGGTAGGGGCCTCCTACAATGAGCAGTTCTTC. The rearrangement links TRBV27 to TRBJ2-1; tentative D call: TRBD1 (6 bases). The ends were cut back, 6 bases at V and 0 bases at J, with 15 bases in the middle. Germline CDR1 reads MNHEY; CDR2 reads SMNVEV (reference sequence). The CDR3 is 16 amino acids.

The chain uses TRBV6-1 and TRBJ2-7; 7 bases fit TRBD2. The CDR3 totals 14 residues. Germline lookup yields CDR1 MNHNS and CDR2 SASEGT. J gave up 2 bases and V 3 bases, and 4 bases lay outside the gene matches. The CDR3 protein is CASSDSGWTYEQYF. The CDR3 DNA reads TGTGCCAGCAGTGATAGCGGGTGGACCTACGAGCAGTACTTC.

The gene calls are TRBV3-1 (or the pseudogene TRBV3-2) and TRBJ1-4, with 7 bases fitting TRBD1. V lost 0 bases to trimming and J lost 3 bases; unmatched junction nucleotides: 4. Germline V CDR1 and CDR2: LGHDT, YNNKEL (reference sequence). The CDR3 has 16 amino acids. CDR3 residues: CASSQDDGTANEKLFF. CDR3 nucleotide sequence: TGTGCCAGCAGCCAAGATGATGGGACAGCTAATGAAAAACTGTTTTTT.

The genes are TRBV20-1 and TRBJ1-6; D possibly corresponds to TRBD1 (5 bases). V was trimmed by 3 bases and J by 2 bases, leaving 11 bases between them. Germline values: CDR1 DFQATT, CDR2 SNEGSKA (reference sequence). The CDR3 is 15 amino acids. Here the CDR3 reads CSASLDSPYNSPLHF. The CDR3 coding sequence is TGCAGTGCTAGTCTCGACAGCCCCTATAATTCACCCCTCCACTTT.

The chain uses TRBV28 and TRBJ1-3; D gene ambiguous. CDR3 length: 15 amino acids. Germline CDR1 reads MDHEN; CDR2 reads SYDVKM. Trimming pared 6 bases from V and 1 base from J, leaving 13 bases between. The CDR3 reads CASSPRLISGNTIYF. As DNA, the CDR3 is TGTGCCAGCAGCCCGAGACTGATATCTGGAAACACCATATATTTT. Together with reference TRBV28 and TRBJ1-3, the CDR3 gives the full variable domain: DVKVTQSSRYLVKRTGEKVFLECVQDMDHENMFWYRQDPGLGLRLIYFSYDVKMKEKGDIPEGYSVSREKKERFSLILESASTNQTSMYLCASSPRLISGNTIYFGEGSWLTVV.

This clone was recorded once. The J gene is TRBJ1-3, the V gene TRBV18, with D perhaps matching TRBD1 (5 bases). V gave up 0 bases and J gave up 0 bases, with 12 bases separating them. CDR3 length equals 17 residues. CDR1 is KGHSH, CDR2 LQKENI, per germline. CDR3 bases: TGTGCCAGCTCACCACCGGGGGGTTCAAGCTCTGGAAACACCATATATTTT. Protein: CASSPPGGSSSGNTIYF. The variable domain in full, with the rest retrieved from reference TRBV18 and TRBJ1-3, is NAGVMQNPRHLVRRRGQEARLRCSPMKGHSHVYWYRQLPEEGLKFMVYLQKENIIDESGMPKERFSAEFPKEGPSILRIQQVVRGDSAAYFCASSPPGGSSSGNTIYFGEGSWLTVV.

The chain carries TRBV15 and TRBJ1-4; D may be TRBD1 (5 bases). The V and J ends lost 3 bases and 8 bases respectively, with 16 bases between them. The germline gives CDR1 LNHNV, CDR2 YYDKDF (reference sequence). This CDR3 region has 15 residues. CDR3 residues: CATSSLGGYVEKLFF. The CDR3 DNA is TGTGCCACCAGCAGCCTGGGGGGGTATGTGGAAAAACTGTTTTTT. Together with reference TRBV15 and TRBJ1-4, the CDR3 gives the full variable domain: DAMVIQNPRYQVTQFGKPVTLSCSQTLNHNVMYWYQQKSSQAPKLLFHYYDKDFNNEADTPDNFQSRRPNTSFCFLDIRSPGLGDTAMYLCATSSLGGYVEKLFFGSGTQLSVL.

CDR3 nucleotides: TGTGCCAGCAGCCCGGGGACTAGCCCAGATACGCAGTATTTT. Protein product: CASSPGTSPDTQYF. The gene calls are TRBV7-2 and TRBJ2-3; 9 positions agree with TRBD2. The V segment lost 5 bases and the J segment 4 bases; nucleotides outside the gene matches: 4. The CDR3 consists of 14 residues. Germline CDR1 SGHTA, CDR2 FQGNSA. Full variable domain (rest looked up from reference TRBV7-2 and TRBJ2-3): GAGVSQSPSNKVTEKGKDVELRCDPISGHTALYWYRQSLGQGLEFLIYFQGNSAPDKSGLPSDRFSAERTGGSVSTLTIQRTQQEDSAVYLCASSPGTSPDTQYFGPGTRLTVL.

The V and J genes are TRBV12-3 or TRBV12-4 and TRBJ2-4, with D unresolved. The CDR3 is made up of 12 amino acids. V dropped 4 bases and J dropped 5 bases, with 6 bases sitting between them. The DNA of the CDR3 is TGTGCCAGCAGTTGGGCTCAAAACATTCAGTACTTC. This translates into CASSWAQNIQYF.

This clone was observed a single time. This chain uses TRBV3-1 (or the pseudogene TRBV3-2) with TRBJ2-7, with TRBD1 matching 9 bases. The CDR3 is made up of 13 amino acids. After removal of 2 bases from V and 12 bases from J, the junction contained 8 bases not matched to a gene. Germline V gene lookup returns CDR1 LGHDT and CDR2 YNNKEL (reference sequence). The CDR3 reads CASSQSLGTGRYF. Written as DNA, the CDR3 is TGTGCCAGCAGCCAATCCTTAGGGACAGGGCGGTACTTC.

This chain uses TRBV25-1 with TRBJ2-1; 9 bases fit TRBD1. The CDR3 runs to 16 residues. The J segment lost 7 bases and the V segment lost 5 bases, leaving 12 bases of the junction unmatched. From germline, CDR1 is MGHDK and CDR2 SYGVNS. CDR3 region: CASSYRGLEGVNEQFF. For the CDR3, the DNA is TGTGCCAGCAGTTACAGGGGGCTCGAGGGAGTTAATGAGCAGTTCTTC.

This chain links TRBV27 with TRBJ2-3, with 8 nucleotides matching TRBD2. CDR1 MNHEY and CDR2 SMNVEV come from the germline V gene (reference sequence). The CDR3 totals 14 residues. V gave up 5 bases and J gave up 1 base; unmatched junction bases: 2. CDR3 residues: CASSRAGGTDTQYF. CDR3 DNA: TGTGCCAGCAGTCGAGCGGGAGGCACAGATACGCAGTATTTT.

The CDR3 sequence is CASSRQGDQPQHF. CDR3 nucleotides: TGTGCCAGTAGTCGACAGGGGGATCAGCCCCAGCATTTT. The V and J genes are TRBV19 and TRBJ1-5, with 9 bases matching TRBD1. The germline CDR1 and CDR2 sequences are LNHDA and SQIVND (reference sequence). The J segment lost 5 bases and the V segment lost 5 bases, leaving 1 base of the junction unmatched. The CDR3 extends over 13 amino acids.

The sample holds a few counts of this clone. The chain is built from TRBV9 and TRBJ1-2; D is unresolved. The CDR3 length is 15 residues. CDR1 and CDR2 (germline): SGDLS, YYNGEE. V was cut by 0 bases and J by 0 bases, with 9 bases left in between. CDR3: CASSVASGPNYGYTF. The CDR3 coding sequence is TGTGCCAGCAGCGTAGCTTCAGGTCCTAACTATGGCTACACCTTC.

The genes are TRBV5-1 and TRBJ2-1, with 11 bases lining up with TRBD1. Per the germline V gene, CDR1 is SGHRS and CDR2 is YFSETQ. This CDR3 has 18 residues. V trimming: 0 bases; J trimming: 8 bases; junction bases outside the gene matches: 13. CDR3 in DNA: TGCGCCAGCAGCTTGGCCCGGACAGGGGGCCAAAATCTCCATGAGCAGTTCTTC. It specifies CASSLARTGGQNLHEQFF.

This chain links TRBV2 with TRBJ1-2; 7 nucleotides line up with TRBD1. With V trimmed by 3 bases and J by 7 bases, 8 bases remained unmatched. This CDR3 comprises 14 residues. Germline loops: CDR1 SNHLY, CDR2 FYNNEI. In DNA, the CDR3 is TGTGCCAGCAGTGAGTCCGTGGCAGGGGGTGGCTACACCTTC. Translated: CASSESVAGGGYTF. Filled out from reference TRBV2 and TRBJ1-2, the complete variable domain reads EPEVTQTPSHQVTQMGQEVILRCVPISNHLYFYWYRQILGQKVEFLVSFYNNEISEKSEIFDDQFSVERPDGSNFTLKIRSTKLEDSAMYFCASSESVAGGGYTFGSGTRLTVV.

The V gene is TRBV15, the J gene TRBJ2-4, with D possibly matching TRBD2 (6 bases). The CDR3 covers 18 residues. The germline V gene has CDR1 LNHNV and CDR2 YYDKDF (reference sequence). Trimming shortened V by 0 bases and J by 4 bases, and 19 bases separated the two germline ends. The chain's CDR3 is CATSRDDGLARNKNIQYF. As DNA, the CDR3 is TGTGCCACCAGCAGAGATGATGGTCTAGCGCGAAATAAAAACATTCAGTACTTC.

The chain combines TRBV14 with TRBJ2-1; 12 bases line up with TRBD2. V lost 8 bases, J lost 1 base, and 6 bases stayed unmatched. CDR3 length: 16 amino acids. The V gene's germline CDR1 is SGHDN and CDR2 FVKESK. CDR3 sequence (DNA): TGTGCCAGCGCGAGACTAGCGGGAGCTTCCTACAATGAGCAGTTCTTC. Protein product: CASARLAGASYNEQFF. Variable domain in full (rest from reference TRBV14 and TRBJ2-1): EAGVTQFPSHSVIEKGQTVTLRCDPISGHDNLYWYRRVMGKEIKFLLHFVKESKQDESGMPNNRFLAERTGGTYSTLKVQPAELEDSGVYFCASARLAGASYNEQFFGPGTRLTVL.

This chain links TRBV24-1 with TRBJ2-3; D may be TRBD1 (5 bases). Germline CDR1 is KGHDR and CDR2 is SFDVKD. This CDR3 is 13 amino acids long. V dropped 10 bases and J dropped 9 bases, with 19 bases sitting between them. The CDR3 sequence is CATTGPATGTQYF. CDR3 nucleotides: TGTGCCACAACCGGGCCTGCCACAGGAACGCAGTATTTT.

The rearrangement uses TRBV3-1 (or the pseudogene TRBV3-2) and TRBJ2-7; TRBD2 matches at 10 bases. The CDR3 is 15 residues long. J lost 2 bases, V lost 0 bases, and 1 base had no gene match. Germline V gene lookup returns CDR1 LGHDT and CDR2 YNNKEL (reference sequence). The CDR3 region has the DNA TGTGCCAGCAGCCAAGAACTAGCGGGAACCTACGAGCAGTACTTC. This translates into CASSQELAGTYEQYF.

The rearrangement links TRBV3-1 (or the pseudogene TRBV3-2) to TRBJ1-5, with a tentative D call TRBD1 (5 bases). The V and J ends lost 3 bases and 5 bases respectively, with 8 bases between them. Germline V gene sequence: CDR1 LGHDT, CDR2 YNNKEL (reference sequence). The CDR3 covers 13 residues. This CDR3 reads CASSQGPYQPQHF. In nucleotides, the CDR3 is TGTGCCAGCAGCCAGGGGCCCTATCAGCCCCAGCATTTT.